This TCR beta chain was recorded in a study of control samples from healthy donors and cancer patients. CDR3 size: 14 residues. Between the trimmed V and J ends, which lost 1 base and 2 bases, there was a span of 8 bases. Germline V gene data show CDR1 as LGHDT and CDR2 as YNNKEL (reference sequence). The data were produced by immunoSEQ multiplex PCR, yet TCRdb's version contains in-frame clones alone and is incomplete. Among 120,000 or so clones listed, around 87% were seen once. J is TRBJ1-1 and V is TRBV3-1 (or the pseudogene TRBV3-2), with D uncertain. This TCR was recovered from a man aged 60-69 years in good health. The sequenced material came from blood. Here the CDR3 reads CASSQVGSNTEAFF. The CDR3 DNA sequence: TGTGCCAGCAGCCAAGTCGGAAGTAACACTGAAGCTTTCTTT.